The 4 T cell receptor beta chains presented below share a single source sample, sequenced in a study of breast tumors, draining lymph nodes, adjacent tissues. TCRdb re-derived calls from the multiplex PCR reads in MiXCR, one entry per CDR3 protein. This table holds about 180,000 distinct CDR3 sequences, around a third found once. The lymph nodes were axillary draining lymph nodes from breast cancer patients. Input material: axillary lymph node tissue. Receptors were obtained from a female donor with breast cancer. Some clones in this sample may be carry-over from other donors' samples.

Notes on this clonotype: A read error is possible here, since a much larger clone lies one base away. The J gene is TRBJ1-6, the V gene TRBV9, with a tentative D call TRBD1 (6 bases). CDR1 and CDR2 (germline): SGDLS, YYNGEE. This CDR3 spans 15 amino acids. CDR3 DNA: TGTGCCAGCAGCGAAGGGGGGAAGTTAGGATCACCCCCCCACTTT. It translates to CASSEGGKLGSPPHF.

Comment on this clonotype: This could be a read error, since a much larger clone is one nucleotide away. V usage is TRBV6-5 and J usage is TRBJ2-7; D not certain. V was pared by 7 bases and J by 4 bases, with 14 bases between. This CDR3 is 13 amino acids long. Germline V gene sequence: CDR1 MNHEY, CDR2 SVGAGI. The CDR3 is CASIYSFEYEQYF. In nucleotides, the CDR3 is TGTGCCAGCATTTATTCGTTTGAGTACGAGCAGTACTTC.

On this clonotype: The germline gene is not matched at one end of the junction; a read error may be the cause. The CDR3 reads CASGLVGLAGGVFYNEQFF. DNA for the CDR3: TGTGCCAGCGGTTTAGTGGGACTAGCGGGGGGAGTCTTCTACAATGAGCAGTTCTTC. The rearrangement joins TRBV12-3 or TRBV12-4 to TRBJ2-1; TRBD2 matches 15 bases. The CDR3 contains 19 residues.

This clonotype occurred many times. This rearrangement joins TRBV12-3 or TRBV12-4 to TRBJ2-7; TRBD1 agrees at 10 bases. The CDR3 runs to 15 residues. V lost 5 bases to trimming and J lost 2 bases; unmatched junction nucleotides: 6. The CDR3 sequence: CASSQGTGATYEQYF. Here the CDR3 DNA reads TGTGCCAGCAGTCAGGGGACAGGGGCTACCTACGAGCAGTACTTC.